The rows below give T cell receptor beta chains drawn from one sample of a study of OX40 agonist ivuxolimab in advanced cancers. Data came from immunoSEQ multiplex PCR; TCRdb stores just in-frame clones and leaves some out. The profile shows around 63,000 clones, 70% to 90% of them singletons. Sample: CD4+ or CD8+ T cells sorted from blood, taken in a trial of the OX40 agonist ivuxolimab. The receptors here all came from an adult with an advanced solid tumor such as melanoma, head and neck, liver or kidney cancer. Each CDR3 is given with its conserved first and last residue. The order of the fields is J gene, D gene, clone size, V gene, CDR3 protein, CDR3 DNA. A D gene is named only where the DNA matches it firmly. Clone size, where shown, is once, few, many, or a class for clones that have expanded.

J gene: TRBJ2-7
D gene: TRBD2
clone size: .
V gene: TRBV6-1
CDR3 protein: CASSEGLGAFGEQYF
CDR3 DNA: TGTGCCAGCAGTGAGGGACTAGGAGCCTTCGGCGAGCAGTACTTC

J gene: TRBJ1-6
D gene: TRBD1
clone size: .
V gene: TRBV5-1
CDR3 protein: CASSERTGLNSPLHF
CDR3 DNA: TGCGCCAGCAGCGAGCGGACAGGGCTTAATTCACCCCTCCACTTT

J gene: TRBJ2-7
D gene: TRBD1
clone size: .
V gene: TRBV11-1
CDR3 protein: CASSLDRGPYEQYF
CDR3 DNA: TGTGCCAGCAGCCTCGACAGGGGGCCCTACGAGCAGTACTTC

J gene: TRBJ1-2
D gene: TRBD1
clone size: .
V gene: TRBV4-3
CDR3 protein: CASSQDFSGGDGYTF
CDR3 DNA: TGCGCCAGCAGCCAAGATTTTTCAGGGGGAGATGGCTACACCTTC

J gene: TRBJ1-1
D gene: TRBD1
clone size: .
V gene: TRBV18
CDR3 protein: CASSSIQGTGTEAFF
CDR3 DNA: TGTGCCAGCTCATCGATACAGGGGACGGGCACTGAAGCTTTCTTT

J gene: TRBJ2-7
D gene: .
clone size: .
V gene: TRBV2
CDR3 protein: CASSVGKGSGSVTYEQYF
CDR3 DNA: TGTGCCAGCAGTGTTGGTAAGGGGAGCGGCAGCGTGACCTACGAGCAGTACTTC

J gene: TRBJ1-1
D gene: .
clone size: .
V gene: TRBV5-4
CDR3 protein: CASSLKVNTEAFF
CDR3 DNA: TGTGCCAGCAGCTTGAAGGTGAACACTGAAGCTTTCTTT

J gene: TRBJ2-7
D gene: TRBD2
clone size: .
V gene: TRBV19
CDR3 protein: CASRAGGTHEQYF
CDR3 DNA: TGTGCCAGTAGGGCGGGAGGGACCCACGAGCAGTACTTC

J gene: TRBJ1-5
D gene: TRBD1
clone size: few
V gene: TRBV4-2
CDR3 protein: CASSQGGGDSQPQHF
CDR3 DNA: TGTGCCAGCAGCCAAGGCGGAGGGGACAGCCAGCCCCAGCATTTT

J gene: TRBJ1-6
D gene: .
clone size: .
V gene: TRBV25-1
CDR3 protein: CASRVGGLPLHF
CDR3 DNA: TGTGCCAGCAGGGTAGGGGGGCTACCCCTCCACTTT

J gene: TRBJ2-5
D gene: TRBD2
clone size: .
V gene: TRBV5-4
CDR3 protein: CASSGETSASQYF
CDR3 DNA: TGTGCCAGCAGCGGTGAGACTAGCGCGTCCCAGTACTTC

J gene: TRBJ2-3
D gene: .
clone size: .
V gene: TRBV6-5
CDR3 protein: CASSPSDGDTQYF
CDR3 DNA: TGTGCCAGCAGTCCCTCGGACGGAGATACGCAGTATTTT

J gene: TRBJ2-2
D gene: .
clone size: .
V gene: TRBV18
CDR3 protein: CASSQRTGELFF
CDR3 DNA: TGTGCCAGCTCACAGCGGACCGGGGAGCTGTTTTTT

J gene: TRBJ1-4
D gene: .
clone size: few
V gene: TRBV18
CDR3 protein: CASSPKNRDRSTNEKLFF
CDR3 DNA: TGTGCCAGCTCACCGAAGAACCGGGACCGATCAACTAATGAAAAACTGTTTTTT

J gene: TRBJ2-7
D gene: TRBD2
clone size: .
V gene: TRBV2
CDR3 protein: CASSEERDAKQYF
CDR3 DNA: TGTGCCAGCAGTGAGGAGCGGGACGCGAAGCAGTACTTC

J gene: TRBJ1-1
D gene: .
clone size: .
V gene: TRBV5-1
CDR3 protein: CASSLMPFSENTEAFF
CDR3 DNA: TGCGCCAGCAGCTTGATGCCTTTCAGCGAGAACACTGAAGCTTTCTTT

J gene: TRBJ1-2
D gene: .
clone size: .
V gene: TRBV5-1
CDR3 protein: CASSLAGANYGYTF
CDR3 DNA: TGCGCCAGCAGCTTGGCAGGGGCTAACTATGGCTACACCTTC

J gene: TRBJ2-7
D gene: TRBD2
clone size: .
V gene: TRBV15
CDR3 protein: CATSREGLAGGPREQYF
CDR3 DNA: TGTGCCACCAGCCGCGAAGGCCTAGCGGGAGGGCCGAGAGAGCAGTACTTC

J gene: TRBJ2-1
D gene: .
clone size: .
V gene: TRBV19
CDR3 protein: CASSKGVGEQFF
CDR3 DNA: TGTGCCAGTAGTAAGGGAGTAGGGGAGCAGTTCTTC

J gene: TRBJ1-6
D gene: .
clone size: .
V gene: TRBV5-1
CDR3 protein: CASSLDPGYNSPLHF
CDR3 DNA: TGCGCCAGCAGCTTGGATCCAGGCTATAATTCACCCCTCCACTTT

J gene: TRBJ2-3
D gene: .
clone size: .
V gene: TRBV10-2
CDR3 protein: CASLNRVWTDTQYF
CDR3 DNA: TGCGCCAGCTTAAACAGGGTTTGGACAGATACGCAGTATTTT

J gene: TRBJ2-3
D gene: .
clone size: .
V gene: TRBV19
CDR3 protein: CASSILMSLTSPTDTQYF
CDR3 DNA: TGTGCCAGTAGTATCCTCATGTCTCTAACTAGCCCCACAGATACGCAGTATTTT

J gene: TRBJ2-7
D gene: .
clone size: .
V gene: TRBV5-8
CDR3 protein: CASSSGRDISTTPTYEQYF
CDR3 DNA: TGTGCCAGCAGCTCGGGCCGGGACATAAGTACAACACCTACCTACGAGCAGTACTTC

J gene: TRBJ2-2
D gene: TRBD2
clone size: .
V gene: TRBV19
CDR3 protein: CASSRIWVGGFGGELFF
CDR3 DNA: TGTGCCAGTAGTAGAATCTGGGTCGGGGGGTTCGGTGGGGAGCTGTTTTTT

J gene: TRBJ2-1
D gene: .
clone size: .
V gene: TRBV6-1
CDR3 protein: CASSESFWGKSNEQFF
CDR3 DNA: TGTGCCAGCAGTGAATCGTTTTGGGGGAAATCCAATGAGCAGTTCTTC

J gene: TRBJ2-7
D gene: TRBD2
clone size: .
V gene: TRBV7-9
CDR3 protein: CASSSGGPALYEQYF
CDR3 DNA: TGTGCCAGCAGCTCGGGAGGGCCAGCACTTTACGAGCAGTACTTC

J gene: TRBJ2-3
D gene: .
clone size: .
V gene: TRBV4-2
CDR3 protein: CASSQDTQHTQYF
CDR3 DNA: TGTGCCAGCAGCCAAGATACCCAACATACGCAGTATTTT

J gene: TRBJ1-3
D gene: .
clone size: .
V gene: TRBV18
CDR3 protein: CASSIGTGGNTIYF
CDR3 DNA: TGTGCCAGCTCAATAGGCACAGGGGGAAACACCATATATTTT

J gene: TRBJ2-5
D gene: .
clone size: .
V gene: TRBV5-1
CDR3 protein: CASSLADPKQETQYF
CDR3 DNA: TGCGCCAGCAGCTTGGCGGACCCGAAGCAAGAGACCCAGTACTTC

J gene: TRBJ1-5
D gene: .
clone size: .
V gene: TRBV2
CDR3 protein: CASRYGNQPQHF
CDR3 DNA: TGTGCCAGCAGGTATGGCAATCAGCCCCAGCATTTT

J gene: TRBJ2-3
D gene: .
clone size: .
V gene: TRBV5-6
CDR3 protein: CASSPFFPGGPSTDTQYF
CDR3 DNA: TGTGCCAGCAGCCCTTTCTTTCCGGGCGGGCCTAGCACAGATACGCAGTATTTT

J gene: TRBJ2-7
D gene: .
clone size: .
V gene: TRBV6-5
CDR3 protein: CAIEPYEQYF
CDR3 DNA: TGTGCCATCGAACCCTACGAGCAGTACTTC

J gene: TRBJ2-1
D gene: TRBD1
clone size: .
V gene: TRBV11-3
CDR3 protein: CASSPRTGGSGSYNEQFF
CDR3 DNA: TGTGCCAGCAGCCCCCGGACAGGGGGTTCGGGCTCCTACAATGAGCAGTTCTTC